The rows below give T cell receptor beta chains drawn from one sample of a study of somatic mutations in cytotoxic T cells in rheumatoid arthritis. The data were produced by immunoSEQ multiplex PCR, yet TCRdb's version contains in-frame clones alone and is incomplete. The sample shows 15,000 to 20,000 clones, almost 85% of them seen only once. The sequenced material came from CD8+ T cells sorted from blood. Receptor source: a woman aged 50 to 60 in good health. The CDR3 runs from the conserved cysteine through the conserved F or W. The D gene is left open where the match is weak. Size is stated for part of the rows, as once, few or many counts, or as a class when the clone is expanded.

clone_size j_call v_call d_call cdr3_aa cdr3_nt
NA TRBJ2-1 TRBV19 NA CASSKSPGHNEQFF TGTGCCAGTAGTAAGTCTCCCGGCCACAATGAGCAGTTCTTC
NA TRBJ2-3 TRBV4-1 TRBD2 CASSQNRGPAGGADTQYF TGCGCCAGCAGCCAGAATCGAGGTCCAGCGGGAGGTGCGGATACGCAGTATTTT
NA TRBJ1-2 TRBV15 TRBD1 CATGTEEYNYGYTF TGTGCCACCGGGACAGAAGAATATAACTATGGCTACACCTTC
NA TRBJ2-5 TRBV7-2 TRBD2 CASSFSPGLAAGGETQYF TGTGCCAGCAGCTTCTCACCGGGACTAGCGGCCGGAGGGGAGACCCAGTACTTC
NA TRBJ2-1 TRBV9 NA CASSVEISYNEQFF TGTGCCAGCAGCGTAGAAATAAGTTACAATGAGCAGTTCTTC
NA TRBJ2-5 TRBV15 TRBD2 CATSPLGGTSEKETQYF TGTGCCACCAGCCCCCTGGGGGGGACTAGCGAAAAAGAGACCCAGTACTTC
NA TRBJ1-4 TRBV15 NA CATSTPTISNEKLFF TGTGCCACCAGCACTCCGACTATCTCTAATGAAAAACTGTTTTTT
NA TRBJ2-5 TRBV6-5 NA CASTDQETQYF TGTGCCAGCACAGACCAAGAGACCCAGTACTTC
NA TRBJ2-3 TRBV27 TRBD1 CASSSRQGFDTQYF TGTGCCAGCAGTTCAAGACAGGGGTTCGATACGCAGTATTTT
NA TRBJ2-5 TRBV29-1 NA CSVEVGRGFKTQYF TGCAGCGTTGAAGTGGGTCGTGGGTTTAAGACCCAGTACTTC
NA TRBJ1-3 TRBV18 TRBD1 CASSSGQGKGNTIYF TGTGCCAGCTCATCCGGACAGGGGAAAGGAAACACCATATATTTT
NA TRBJ2-7 TRBV5-8 NA CASSLTANWEQYF TGTGCCAGCAGCTTAACAGCCAATTGGGAGCAGTACTTC
NA TRBJ2-7 TRBV5-5 NA CASNSRDASYEQYF TGTGCCAGCAATTCGCGGGACGCCTCCTACGAGCAGTACTTC
NA TRBJ2-3 TRBV6-1 TRBD2 CASSEGTSGGDTQYF TGTGCCAGCAGTGAGGGGACTAGCGGTGGGGATACGCAGTATTTT
once TRBJ1-2 TRBV4-1 TRBD1 CASSQGQGSVYGYTF TGCGCCAGCAGCCAAGGACAGGGCTCGGTCTATGGCTACACCTTC
NA TRBJ2-7 TRBV4-1 NA CASSQGRGGHEQYF TGCGCCAGCAGCCAAGGGAGAGGGGGGCACGAGCAGTACTTC
NA TRBJ2-3 TRBV5-4 NA CASSLVFHASLDTQYF TGTGCCAGCAGCTTGGTTTTCCACGCCTCGCTAGATACGCAGTATTTT
NA TRBJ1-1 TRBV29-1 NA CSARGGENTEAFF TGCAGCGCCCGAGGTGGGGAGAACACTGAAGCTTTCTTT
NA TRBJ2-5 TRBV29-1 NA CSAEGGETQYF TGCAGCGCTGAGGGGGGAGAGACCCAGTACTTC
NA TRBJ1-1 TRBV4-1 NA CASSQVGSLNTEAFF TGCGCCAGCAGCCAAGTTGGCAGCTTGAACACTGAAGCTTTCTTT
NA TRBJ2-2 TRBV27 NA CASSPGTPGELFF TGTGCCAGCAGTCCTGGGACACCCGGGGAGCTGTTTTTT
NA TRBJ2-3 TRBV27 TRBD2 CASSLFGLAAKVDTQYF TGTGCCAGCAGTTTATTTGGACTAGCGGCGAAGGTGGATACGCAGTATTTT